These T cell receptor beta chains were read from a single sample in a study of molecular identifiers for immune sequencing clone quantification. TCRdb fed the PCR reads into MiXCR, producing one record per CDR3 protein. The data hold about 500,000 distinct CDR3 sequences, with around 25% observed a single time. The source material was naive CD8+ T cells from blood, with Jurkat cell RNA spiked in. Receptors originate from a human donor in good health. Some libraries in this study had Jurkat cell RNA spiked in. Both conserved end residues are part of each CDR3. The D gene is left open where the match is weak. Some rows mark clone size as missing; the rest say once, few, many or name a class of expanded clone.

V gene	J gene	clone size	D gene	CDR3 DNA	CDR3 protein
TRBV27	TRBJ2-7	few	-	TGTGCCAGCAGTTTCCAGGGCCCCTTGGGCGAGCAGTACTTC	CASSFQGPLGEQYF
TRBV29-1	TRBJ2-2	few	-	TGCAGCGTTGAAGTCATGCAGGGGACGAACACCGGGGAGCTGTTTTTT	CSVEVMQGTNTGELFF
TRBV30	TRBJ2-7	-	-	TGTGCCTGGAGTGCCGACTTGGGGGCTGCCCCCTACGAGCAGTACTTC	CAWSADLGAAPYEQYF
TRBV5-1	TRBJ2-4	many	-	TGCGCCAGCAGCGGGGACACCCTAGCCAAAAACATTCAGTACTTC	CASSGDTLAKNIQYF
TRBV11-1	TRBJ1-1	-	-	TGTGCCAGCAGCTTGAATGGGAGGAAGAACACTGAAGCTTTCTTT	CASSLNGRKNTEAFF
TRBV4-3	TRBJ2-1	-	-	TGCGCCAGCAGCCAAGGAAGGTACGGGTCCTACAATGAGCAGTTCTTC	CASSQGRYGSYNEQFF
TRBV6-5	TRBJ1-1	few	-	TGTGCCAGCAGTTACTCGAAAAGTCAATCTGAAGCTTTCTTT	CASSYSKSQSEAFF
TRBV20-1	TRBJ2-7	few	TRBD1	TGCAGTGCCCCAGGTGGGACAGTATCCTACGAGCAGTACTTC	CSAPGGTVSYEQYF
TRBV19	TRBJ2-5	few	TRBD1	TGTGCCAGTAGTATCGGGACAGGAAGGCTAGAAGAGACCCAGTACTTC	CASSIGTGRLEETQYF
TRBV7-6	TRBJ2-7	-	TRBD2	TGTGCCAGCAGTTCTAAAGGACGAGCGGGGGAAGACGAGCAGTACTTC	CASSSKGRAGEDEQYF
TRBV5-6	TRBJ2-2	many	-	TGTGCCAGCAGCTTGGTTCAGGAAACCGGGGAGCTGTTTTTT	CASSLVQETGELFF
TRBV29-1	TRBJ2-7	many	TRBD2	TGCAGCGTTGAAGATCGGGAGGGGCTTACAGACTCCTACGAGCAGTACTTC	CSVEDREGLTDSYEQYF
TRBV4-3	TRBJ2-2	-	TRBD2	TGCGCCAGCAGCCAAACCGGGGGGGGCACCGGGGAGCTGTTTTTT	CASSQTGGGTGELFF
TRBV20-1	TRBJ1-3	-	-	TGCAGTGCTAGGCGGGACCGTTTATCTGGAAACACCATATATTTT	CSARRDRLSGNTIYF
TRBV30	TRBJ2-7	-	TRBD1	TGTGCCTGGGAACGACAGGGCTCCTACGAGCAGTACTTC	CAWERQGSYEQYF
TRBV7-9	TRBJ2-7	-	TRBD1	TGTGCCAGCAGCTTAGGGACAGGGGGGTCCGAGCAGTACTTC	CASSLGTGGSEQYF
TRBV14	TRBJ2-3	-	-	TGTGCCAGCAGCCTGGGTCCTTTTCCCGATACGCAGTATTTT	CASSLGPFPDTQYF
TRBV20-1	TRBJ2-5	few	TRBD1	TGCAGTGCTAGAGACGGGACAGGGAATTACCAAGAGACCCAGTACTTC	CSARDGTGNYQETQYF
TRBV6-1	TRBJ2-7	few	TRBD1	TGTGCCAGCAGTGATTTCTGGACGACAGGGGCTTACGAGCAGTACTTC	CASSDFWTTGAYEQYF
TRBV20-1	TRBJ2-7	few	-	TGCAGTGCTGAAGGTCGGGCCTGGGTCGACGAGCAGTACTTC	CSAEGRAWVDEQYF
TRBV7-9	TRBJ2-1	-	TRBD1	TGTGCCAGCAGCCCCCCCCGGACAGGGTACAATGAGCAGTTCTTC	CASSPPRTGYNEQFF
TRBV12-3/TRBV12-4	TRBJ2-3	-	-	TGTGCCAGCAGTTTGACACCCTGGGGCGCAGATACGCAGTATTTT	CASSLTPWGADTQYF
TRBV6-2/TRBV6-3	TRBJ1-5	many	-	TGTGCCAGCAGTACCGTGGGCTTTGATCAGCCCCAGCATTTT	CASSTVGFDQPQHF
TRBV20-1	TRBJ2-1	-	TRBD2	TGCAGTGCCACCCCTAGCGGGGTCCACAATGAGCAGTTCTTC	CSATPSGVHNEQFF
TRBV7-9	TRBJ2-7	many	-	TGTGCCAGCAGCCCGGCAATCCGAGCCTACGAGCAGTACTTC	CASSPAIRAYEQYF
TRBV10-3	TRBJ2-2	-	-	TGTGCCATCCCAATGTCCCACTCCCAGAACACCGGGGAGCTGGTTTTT	CAIPMSHSQNTGELVF
TRBV20-1	TRBJ2-5	-	-	TGCAGTACAAACGGGGTCCAAGAGACCCAGTACTTC	CSTNGVQETQYF
TRBV15	TRBJ2-7	-	TRBD2	TGTGCCACCAGCAGAGATATCGACGGGGGGGCTTTTTACGAGCAGTACTTC	CATSRDIDGGAFYEQYF
TRBV29-1	TRBJ1-5	-	-	TGCAGCGTTGAAGATGGAGAAAATCAACCCCAGCATTTT	CSVEDGENQPQHF
TRBV4-3	TRBJ2-3	many	-	TGCGCCAGCAGCCAAGATTTCTTGTTGGCGCAGTATTTT	CASSQDFLLAQYF
TRBV4-1	TRBJ2-2	-	TRBD1	TGCGCCAGCAGCCACGGGACAGGGAACACCGGGGAGCTGTTTTTT	CASSHGTGNTGELFF
TRBV12-3/TRBV12-4	TRBJ2-2	few	-	TGTGCCAGCAGTACAGAGTTGAACACCGGGGAGCTGTTTTTT	CASSTELNTGELFF
TRBV3-2	TRBJ1-5	few	-	TGTGCCAGCAGCCAAGAGGGACGGGATAGCAATCAGCCCCAGCATTTT	CASSQEGRDSNQPQHF
TRBV10-3	TRBJ2-1	-	TRBD2	TGTGCCATCAGTGAGCAGGCGGGGGGGCGTGAGCAGTTCTTC	CAISEQAGGREQFF
TRBV28	TRBJ2-7	many	-	TGTGCCAGCAGTTTAGGGATCGGAACCTACGAGCAGTACTTC	CASSLGIGTYEQYF
TRBV15	TRBJ2-1	-	-	TGTGCCTCCTCTATGAGCCCATACAATGAGCAGTTCTTC	CASSMSPYNEQFF
TRBV7-9	TRBJ1-1	many	-	TGTGCCAGCAGCTCGAGGGACGTTATGAACACTGAAGCTTTCTTT	CASSSRDVMNTEAFF
TRBV7-2	TRBJ2-7	-	TRBD2	TGTGCCCGCCGCGCCTCCCGGGGGGGGGCCGGGCAGTACTTC	CARRASRGGAGQYF
TRBV5-1	TRBJ2-7	-	-	TGCGCCAGCAGCTTGGATCTTGGCAGGAGCTCCTACGAGCAGTACTTC	CASSLDLGRSSYEQYF
TRBV7-2	TRBJ1-5	many	-	TGTGCCAGCAGCTTAGTAGGGAATAGCAATCAGCCCCAGCATTTT	CASSLVGNSNQPQHF
TRBV19	TRBJ2-1	-	-	TGTGCCACTTTAACCGGGGCAGACAATGAGCAGTTCTTC	CATLTGADNEQFF
TRBV18	TRBJ1-1	few	-	TGTGCCAGCTCACCACCAGGGGTGAACACTGAAGCTTTCTTT	CASSPPGVNTEAFF